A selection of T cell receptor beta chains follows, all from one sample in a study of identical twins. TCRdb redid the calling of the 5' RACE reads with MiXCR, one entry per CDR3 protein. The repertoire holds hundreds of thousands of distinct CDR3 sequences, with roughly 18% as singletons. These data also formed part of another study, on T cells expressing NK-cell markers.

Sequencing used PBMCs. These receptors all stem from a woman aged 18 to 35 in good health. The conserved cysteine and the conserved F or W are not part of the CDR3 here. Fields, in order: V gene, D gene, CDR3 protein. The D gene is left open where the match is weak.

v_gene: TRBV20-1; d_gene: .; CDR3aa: SARPIGGDGYT
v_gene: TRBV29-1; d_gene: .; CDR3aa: SVEVAGRAEAF
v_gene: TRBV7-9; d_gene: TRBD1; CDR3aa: ASSLARDSYEQY
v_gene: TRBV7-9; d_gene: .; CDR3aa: ASIYPGERGIYNEQF
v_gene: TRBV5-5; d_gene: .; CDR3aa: ASSSGGGGVGAYNEQF
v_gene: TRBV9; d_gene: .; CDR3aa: ASSVSTSKHEQY
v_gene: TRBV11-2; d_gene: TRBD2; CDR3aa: ASSSTLMRLADTGELF
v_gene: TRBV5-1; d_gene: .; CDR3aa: ASSLDGRGNSPLH
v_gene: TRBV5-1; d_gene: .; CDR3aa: ASSPGLSSEQY
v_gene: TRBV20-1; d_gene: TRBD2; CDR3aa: SASLAGGRYTDTQY
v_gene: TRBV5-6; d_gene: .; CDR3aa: ASSFLQGGSPLH
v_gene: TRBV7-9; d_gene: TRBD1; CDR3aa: ASSSRTGAGLNEQF
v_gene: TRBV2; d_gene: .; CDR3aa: ASRDLVETPYEQY
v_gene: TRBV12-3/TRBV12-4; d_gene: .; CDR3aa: ASNQAAGTEAF
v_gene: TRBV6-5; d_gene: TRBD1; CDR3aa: ASSYSGTGFSNEQY
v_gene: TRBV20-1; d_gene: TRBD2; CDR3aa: SAFRGLELSEQY
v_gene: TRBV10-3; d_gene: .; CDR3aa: AISPGGGSSYNEQF
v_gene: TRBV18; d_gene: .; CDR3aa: ASSPPDQETQY
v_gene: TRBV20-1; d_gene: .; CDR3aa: SASSGLPSNQPQH
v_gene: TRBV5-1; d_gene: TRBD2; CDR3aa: ASSLATSGNEQF
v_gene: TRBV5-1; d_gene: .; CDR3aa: ASSLARGVGGNTEAF
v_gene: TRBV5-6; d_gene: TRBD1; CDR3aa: ASSIYLTGAANEKLF
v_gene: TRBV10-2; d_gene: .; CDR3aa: ASSADANTGELF
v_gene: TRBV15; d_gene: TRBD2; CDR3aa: ATSRLAGYTGELF
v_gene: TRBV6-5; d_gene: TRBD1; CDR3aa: ASSYSDRVHGYT
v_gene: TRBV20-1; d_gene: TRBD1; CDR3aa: SGSGGTEAF
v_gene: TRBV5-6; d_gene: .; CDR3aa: ASSAYTLVYSPLH
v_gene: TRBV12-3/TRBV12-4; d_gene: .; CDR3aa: ASKTYSSYNEQF
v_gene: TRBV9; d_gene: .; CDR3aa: ASSVGGGGRNIQY
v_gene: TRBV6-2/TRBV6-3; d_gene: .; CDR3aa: ASSYLTDTQY
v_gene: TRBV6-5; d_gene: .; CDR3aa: ASSNRDPQETQY
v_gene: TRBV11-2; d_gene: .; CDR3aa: ASSLEPPRTSGANVLT
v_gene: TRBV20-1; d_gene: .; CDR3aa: SVPPIGMMGGYT
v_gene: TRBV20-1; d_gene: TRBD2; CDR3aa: SARSLAGGSYEQY
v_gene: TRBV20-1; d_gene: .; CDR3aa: SARRQAFNNYGYT
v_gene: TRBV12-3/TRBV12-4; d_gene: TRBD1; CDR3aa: ASSSRDSYEQY
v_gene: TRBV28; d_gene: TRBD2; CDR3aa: ASGLAMIGELF
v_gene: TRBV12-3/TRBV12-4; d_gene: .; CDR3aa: ASSPATRYQF
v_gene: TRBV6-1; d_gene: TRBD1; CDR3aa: ASSPYGTGGTEAF